Listed below are T cell receptor beta chains from one sample, sequenced in a study of CD8+CD57+ T cells in acquired aplastic anemia. TCRdb fed the reads into MiXCR, producing one record per CDR3 protein. The data show 150,000 or so distinct CDR3 sequences, with around half seen just once and 3% to 4% held by the top ten. The sample was sorted CD4+, CD8+, or CD8+CD57+ T cells (not recorded which) from PBMCs. Source of these receptors: a human donor with aplastic anemia. Each CDR3 is given with its conserved first and last residue. A D gene is named only where the DNA matches it firmly. A clone size is listed for some rows: how often the clone was seen (once, few, many), or a class if it is expanded.

TRBJ1-1 TRBV5-1 many TRBD1 TGCGCCAGCGGGGTCACAGGGGACACTGAAGCTTTCTTT CASGVTGDTEAFF
TRBJ1-1 TRBV5-1 NA NA TGCGCCAGCAGCTTATTGTCCAGAATGAACACTGAAGCTTTCTTT CASSLLSRMNTEAFF
TRBJ2-3 TRBV10-3 NA NA TGTGCCATCCGAGGACTCTCTAGCACAGATACGCAGTATTTT CAIRGLSSTDTQYF
TRBJ1-5 TRBV24-1 many NA TGTGCCACCAGTGATTTCCGTGGCCCGTTAATATGCAATCAGCCCCAGCATTTT CATSDFRGPLICNQPQHF
TRBJ2-3 TRBV7-8 NA TRBD2 TGTGCCTGGAGTGTCCTGCGGGAGGAGGGGGATACGCAGTATTTT CAWSVLREEGDTQYF
TRBJ2-3 TRBV7-9 many NA TGTGCCAGCAGCGTGACGATGACAGGGAGGGATACGCAGTATTTT CASSVTMTGRDTQYF
TRBJ2-1 TRBV2 few TRBD1 TGTGCCAGCAGCGACAGGGGGTATGAGCAGTTCTTC CASSDRGYEQFF
TRBJ2-7 TRBV29-1 NA TRBD1 TGCAGCTTCAGACAGGGCTCCTACGAGCAGTACTTC CSFRQGSYEQYF
TRBJ1-2 TRBV12-3/TRBV12-4 NA NA TGTGCCAGCAGCGGAACAGGACAGAGAAGCTATGGCTACACCTTC CASSGTGQRSYGYTF
TRBJ2-3 TRBV5-1 many TRBD1 TGCGCCAGCAGCTCTAGCCCCGGGACAGGGGCCGGAGATACGCAGTATTTT CASSSSPGTGAGDTQYF
TRBJ1-5 TRBV19 few TRBD1 TGTGCCAGTAGTTCTCAGGGGGCCGGTCAGCCCCAGCATTTT CASSSQGAGQPQHF